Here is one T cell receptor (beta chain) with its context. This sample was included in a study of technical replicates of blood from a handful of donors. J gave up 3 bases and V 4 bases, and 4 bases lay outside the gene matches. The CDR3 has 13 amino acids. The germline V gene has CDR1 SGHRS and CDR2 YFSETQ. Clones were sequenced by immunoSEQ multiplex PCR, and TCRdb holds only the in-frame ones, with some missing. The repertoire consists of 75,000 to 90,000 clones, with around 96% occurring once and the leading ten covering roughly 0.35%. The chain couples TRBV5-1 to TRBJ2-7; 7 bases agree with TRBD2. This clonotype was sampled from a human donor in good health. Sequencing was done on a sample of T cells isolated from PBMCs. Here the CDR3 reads CASSEGLNYEQYF. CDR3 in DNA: TGCGCCAGCAGCGAGGGACTAAACTACGAGCAGTACTTC.